The 31 T cell receptor beta chains given below trace back to one sample, sequenced in a study of read filtering for tumor transcriptome and immune sequencing. From 300 to 450 ng of RNA, a library with molecular barcoded alpha/delta and beta/gamma adaptors was made. TCRdb ran MiXCR on the reads and lists one entry per CDR3 protein. The table lists tens of thousands of distinct CDR3 sequences, 20% to 25% of them singletons. Sequencing was done on a sample of a population of CD138-negative cells sorted from bone marrow. The receptor set was obtained from a donor aged 40 or older with multiple myeloma.

This chain uses TRBV11-1 with TRBJ2-7; 13 positions agree with TRBD2. From germline, CDR1 is SGHAT and CDR2 FQDESV (reference sequence). The V segment lost 3 bases and the J segment 4 bases; nucleotides outside the gene matches: 15. CDR3 size: 19 residues. This CDR3 is CASSFTAWTSGRLAYEQYF. DNA of the CDR3: TGTGCCAGCAGCTTCACTGCCTGGACTAGCGGGAGATTGGCATACGAGCAGTACTTC.

This clonotype was counted ten times or more. V is TRBV20-1 and J is TRBJ2-1, with 11 bases lining up with TRBD2. V was pared by 8 bases and J by 4 bases, with 7 bases of the junction left unmatched. CDR1 and CDR2 (germline): DFQATT, SNEGSKA (reference sequence). The CDR3 is 14 residues long. CDR3 region: CSTRLAGTYNEQFF. The CDR3 bases are TGCAGTACCAGACTAGCGGGAACATACAATGAGCAGTTCTTC.

A few counts support this clonotype. This sequence joins TRBV12-3 or TRBV12-4 and TRBJ2-2; the match to TRBD2 covers 9 bases. The CDR3 has 15 amino acids. Trimming took 6 bases from V and 7 from J; bases not matched to a gene: 9. CDR3 protein: CASRDRLAANGELFF. CDR3 DNA: TGTGCCAGCAGGGATCGACTAGCGGCTAACGGGGAGCTGTTTTTT.

By share, this clonotype counts as medium-sized. The gene calls are TRBV11-2 and TRBJ2-7; unclear D gene. Germline V lookup: CDR1 SGHAT, CDR2 FQNNGV. CDR3 size: 13 residues. V was clipped by 3 bases and J by 3 bases, with 9 bases between them. The CDR3 DNA sequence: TGTGCCAGCAGCTTCGAACTCCTCTACGAGCAGTACTTC. This translates into CASSFELLYEQYF.

This clonotype was counted at least ten times. The J gene is TRBJ2-7, the V gene TRBV12-3 or TRBV12-4, with D possibly TRBD2 on 6 matching bases. The V gene lost 6 bases and the J gene lost 3 bases, with 15 bases spanning the gap. This CDR3 comprises 14 residues. CDR3 DNA sequence: TGTGCCAGCAGCGATACTAGCAGTTACTACGAGCAGTACTTC. It yields the protein CASSDTSSYYEQYF.

This clonotype was found once. The J gene is TRBJ1-5, the V gene TRBV6-1; TRBD1 agrees at 8 bases. The CDR3 totals 15 residues. V lost 6 bases and J lost 5; bases outside the gene matches: 9. Germline values: CDR1 MNHNS, CDR2 SASEGT. The CDR3 loop reads CASSIQGAPDQPQHF. CDR3 in DNA: TGTGCCAGCAGCATTCAGGGGGCGCCGGATCAGCCCCAGCATTTT.

This clonotype was detected ten times or more. The rearrangement joins TRBV2 to TRBJ2-6; D gene unclear. CDR3 length equals 16 residues. Trimming shortened V by 7 bases and J by 4 bases, and 17 bases separated the two germline ends. Per the germline V gene, CDR1 is SNHLY and CDR2 is FYNNEI. The CDR3 sequence is CASIPPFVSGANVLTF. CDR3 DNA sequence: TGTGCCAGCATCCCCCCCTTTGTGTCCGGGGCCAACGTCCTGACTTTC.

This clonotype was detected many times. J is TRBJ2-7 and V is TRBV28, with TRBD2 identical over 10 bases. Germline lookup yields CDR1 MDHEN and CDR2 SYDVKM. The CDR3 sequence is 14 residues long. V shed 5 bases, J shed 5 bases, and the junction held 6 bases outside the gene matches. The CDR3 DNA sequence: TGTGCCAGCAGTCCTCTAGCGGGAGTCCACGAGCAGTACTTC. Translation gives CASSPLAGVHEQYF.

A few counts support this clonotype. The chain is built from TRBV20-1 and TRBJ1-6, with TRBD1 matching over 7 bases. J lost 10 bases, V lost 5 bases, and 11 bases had no gene match. Germline-derived CDR1 and CDR2 are DFQATT and SNEGSKA (reference sequence). The CDR3 consists of 14 residues. The CDR3 coding sequence is TGCAGTGCTCCGCCCCCCCTGACAGGGTCACCCCTCCACTTT. Amino acid sequence: CSAPPPLTGSPLHF.

The sample holds many counts of this clonotype. The chain recombines TRBV7-9 with TRBJ1-1; D remains ambiguous. The CDR3 has 13 amino acids. Germline V CDR1 and CDR2: SEHNR, FQNEAQ (reference sequence). The ends were cut back, 2 bases at V and 13 bases at J, with 17 bases in the middle. The CDR3, as DNA: TGTGCCAGCAGCTTAAGTCGTTCTGGCCATCTTTTCTTT. This gives the protein CASSLSRSGHLFF.

At least ten counts were recorded for this clonotype. This sequence joins TRBV9 and TRBJ2-1; 8 bases match TRBD2. The ends lost 0 bases at V and 7 bases at J; junction bases unmatched: 3. This CDR3 contains 14 residues. Germline-derived CDR1 and CDR2 are SGDLS and YYNGEE. Here the CDR3 reads CASSVGGRRNEQFF. CDR3 nucleotide sequence: TGTGCCAGCAGCGTAGGCGGGAGGAGGAATGAGCAGTTCTTC.

This clonotype came up many times. The genes are TRBV4-2 and TRBJ2-4; D may be TRBD2 (6 bases). The CDR3 sequence is 14 residues long. Trimming stripped 5 bases from V and 1 base from J, with 9 bases between. Germline loops: CDR1 LGHNA, CDR2 YNFKEQ. The DNA for the CDR3 is TGTGCCAGCAGCGCGGAGGGGGCCAAAAACATTCAGTACTTC. Protein product: CASSAEGAKNIQYF.

Concerning this clonotype itself: An end of the junction does not agree with germline; a read error may underlie this. The rearrangement joins TRBV7-9 to TRBJ2-1, with no clear D. The CDR3 has 15 residues. In germline, CDR1 is SEHNR, CDR2 FQNEAQ (reference sequence). This CDR3 reads CASSWVGASYSEQFF. CDR3 in DNA: TGTGCCAGCAGCTGGGTCGGTGCCTCCTACAGTGAGCAGTTCTTC.

The sample holds a few counts of this clonotype. This rearrangement joins TRBV30 to TRBJ1-5, with unresolved D. V was pared by 2 bases and J by 2 bases, with 4 bases between. In germline, CDR1 is GTSNPN, CDR2 SVGIG (reference sequence). The length of the CDR3 is 12 residues. CDR3 sequence (DNA): TGTGCCTGGAGTCGAGGCAATCAGCCCCAGCATTTT. Amino acid sequence: CAWSRGNQPQHF.

This clonotype was picked up many times. This chain uses TRBV28 with TRBJ2-1; 8 nucleotides line up with TRBD2. Trimming at V came to 1 base and at J to 5 bases, leaving 7 bases not matched to a gene. This CDR3 contains 16 residues. CDR1 is MDHEN, CDR2 SYDVKM, per germline. CDR3 residues: CASSLSRLAINNEQFF. CDR3 sequence (DNA): TGTGCCAGCAGTTTATCCCGACTAGCGATTAACAATGAGCAGTTCTTC.

This clonotype was detected only a few times. CDR3 residues: CASSVSGSRGTDTQYF. CDR3 DNA: TGTGCCAGCAGTGTATCGGGTAGCCGAGGCACAGATACGCAGTATTTT. J is TRBJ2-3 and V is TRBV28; D gene uncertain. From germline, CDR1 is MDHEN and CDR2 SYDVKM. Trimming removed 5 bases from V and 1 base from J, with 16 bases in between. This CDR3 has 16 residues.

This clonotype was recorded at least ten times. The V call is TRBV20-1, the J call TRBJ1-2; D is uncertain. Germline CDR1 DFQATT, CDR2 SNEGSKA (reference sequence). The CDR3 is 13 residues long. V lost 4 bases and J 0 bases, leaving 9 bases between the germline ends. DNA of the CDR3: TGCAGTGCTAACGACGGTTCTAACTATGGCTACACCTTC. Translating it yields CSANDGSNYGYTF.

This clonotype occurred many times. Being one base from a much bigger clone, this may be a read error. Since the CDR3 does not end with the conserved phenylalanine or tryptophan, this likely comes from a read error. This chain links TRBV28 with TRBJ2-1, with TRBD2 identical over 11 bases. Germline V CDR1 and CDR2: MDHEN, SYDVKM. The CDR3 has 15 residues. V gave up 7 bases and J gave up 5 bases; unmatched junction bases: 7. For the CDR3, the DNA is TGTGCCAGCACCAGACTAGCGGGAACGAACAATGAGCAGTTCCTC. This sequence encodes CASTRLAGTNNEQFL.

This clonotype was seen once. This chain uses TRBV12-3 or TRBV12-4 with TRBJ2-5, with 10 bases that match TRBD2. Trimming cost V 6 bases and J 6 bases; bases outside gene matches: 4. This CDR3 contains 13 residues. CDR3 nucleotides: TGTGCCAGCAGACCTAGCGGGAGTAAGACCCAGTACTTC. It is translated as CASRPSGSKTQYF.

This clonotype was counted at least ten times. This chain's CDR3 is CARAFRGGTEAFF. The CDR3 region has the DNA TGTGCCAGGGCGTTTCGGGGTGGCACTGAAGCTTTCTTT. The chain is built from TRBV6-5 and TRBJ1-1; D uncertain. Germline V lookup: CDR1 MNHEY, CDR2 SVGAGI. The CDR3 is 13 amino acids. The V gene lost 9 bases and the J gene lost 4 bases, with 15 bases spanning the gap.

Details on this clonotype: A much more abundant neighbour one base away suggests this may be a read error. The gene calls are TRBV29-1 and TRBJ2-1; 8 bases match TRBD2. CDR1 is SQVTM and CDR2 is ANQGSEA in the germline V gene. The CDR3 sequence is 14 residues long. Unmatched junction bases numbered 8, after V lost 2 bases and J lost 8 bases. CDR3 residues: CSVESGSISDEQFF. The CDR3 DNA sequence: TGCAGCGTTGAAAGCGGGAGTATAAGCGATGAGCAGTTCTTC.

By share of the sample, this clonotype is medium-sized. The V gene is TRBV7-9, the J gene TRBJ2-5; no definite D call. The CDR3 consists of 15 residues. Germline lookup yields CDR1 SEHNR and CDR2 FQNEAQ (reference sequence). Trimming pared 4 bases from V and 5 bases from J, leaving 17 bases between. In DNA form, the CDR3 reads TGTGCCAGCAGCTCTGATAGGGCCGGAGTCGAGACCCAGTACTTC. Amino acid sequence: CASSSDRAGVETQYF.

The chain joins TRBV10-3 to TRBJ2-2, with D uncertain. This CDR3 has 14 residues. CDR1 is ENHRY and CDR2 is SYGVKD in the germline V gene. The ends were cut back, 3 bases at V and 5 bases at J, with 10 bases in the middle. CDR3 in DNA: TGTGCCATCAGTGAAAGTGGGGTTACCGGGGAGCTGTTTTTT. Its translation is CAISESGVTGELFF.

This clonotype turned up a few times. The chain carries TRBV21-1 and TRBJ1-2. TRBV21-1 is a documented pseudogene. The CDR3 extends over 15 amino acids. The CDR3 region has the DNA TGTGCCAGCAGCAAAGATGGGGAGAATAACTATGGCTACACCTTC. Protein sequence: CASSKDGENNYGYTF.

At least ten counts were recorded for this clonotype. This sequence joins TRBV19 and TRBJ1-5; no definite D call. Per the germline V gene, CDR1 is LNHDA and CDR2 is SQIVND (reference sequence). V was cut by 6 bases and J by 9 bases, with 18 bases left in between. This CDR3 is built from 14 residues. The CDR3 nucleotides read TGTGCCAGTAGGAGGTGGCTTCGAGAGGGGCCCCAGCATTTT. It encodes CASRRWLREGPQHF.

For this clonotype: Only one base separates this from a far larger clonotype, so it likely reflects a read error. This chain joins TRBV7-7 and TRBJ1-4; D could derive from TRBD1 or TRBD2 (5 bases each). The J call may be in error: the DNA end matches TRBJ2-3 better. The CDR3 has 13 residues. Germline CDR1 is SSHAT and CDR2 is FNYEAQ (reference sequence). CDR3 DNA sequence: TGTGCTAGCAGCTTAGGGGTCGGGGATAGGCAGTATTTT. Translation gives CASSLGVGDRQYF.

V is TRBV9 and J is TRBJ1-3; TRBD1 agrees at 8 bases. J was trimmed by 8 bases and V by 3 bases; bases with no gene match: 19. The CDR3 spans 18 residues. CDR1 SGDLS and CDR2 YYNGEE come from the germline V gene. Here the CDR3 DNA reads TGTGCCAGCAGCGCACAGGGGGTCCAGTCGATGGGAGGAGACACCATATATTTT. Translating it yields CASSAQGVQSMGGDTIYF. Together with reference TRBV9 and TRBJ1-3, the CDR3 gives the full variable domain: DSGVTQTPKHLITATGQRVTLRCSPRSGDLSVYWYQQSLDQGLQFLIQYYNGEERAKGNILERFSAQQFPDLHSELNLSSLELGDSALYFCASSAQGVQSMGGDTIYFGEGSWLTVV.

This clonotype was counted at least ten times. The chain links TRBV6-2 or TRBV6-3 to TRBJ1-5, with 11 positions matching TRBD1. Trimming cost V 6 bases and J 3 bases; bases outside gene matches: 7. CDR3 length equals 16 residues. The germline V gene encodes CDR1 MNHEY and CDR2 SVGEGT. CDR3 sequence reads: CASSLRTGGNNQPQHF. The CDR3 DNA is TGTGCCAGCAGCCTTAGGACAGGGGGCAACAATCAGCCCCAGCATTTT.

This clonotype appeared many times. The J gene is TRBJ2-3, the V gene TRBV9, with 8 bases fitting TRBD2. This CDR3 has 16 residues. V shed 3 bases and J 4 bases; nucleotides not matched to a gene: 10. Germline values: CDR1 SGDLS, CDR2 YYNGEE. CDR3 sequence (DNA): TGTGCCAGCAGCGCCGAAAGCGGGAGAGGGCCAGATACGCAGTATTTT. It translates to CASSAESGRGPDTQYF.

CDR3 protein: CASSPGDSSYNEQFF. The CDR3, as DNA: TGTGCCAGCAGCCCAGGGGACAGCTCCTACAATGAGCAGTTCTTC. The V and J genes are TRBV5-6 and TRBJ2-1, with 7 nucleotides matching TRBD1. The junction had 4 bases not matched to a gene; V was cut back by 4 bases and J by 0 bases. The germline gives CDR1 SGHDT, CDR2 YYEEEE. The CDR3 has 15 amino acids.

As concerns this clonotype: Sequence at one end of the junction differs from germline and may be a read error. This rearrangement joins TRBV19 to TRBJ1-5; D is unresolved. The CDR3 has 16 amino acids. Germline CDR1 and CDR2: LNHDA and SQIVND (reference sequence). CDR3 bases: TGTGCCAGTAGTATAAGTGTGGCGGGTCCCAATCGGCCCCAGCATTTT. Its translation: CASSISVAGPNRPQHF. Together with reference TRBV19 and TRBJ1-5, the CDR3 gives the full variable domain: DGGITQSPKYLFRKEGQNVTLSCEQNLNHDAMYWYRQDPGQGLRLIYYSQIVNDFQKGDIAEGYSVSREKKESFPLTVTSAQKNPTAFYLCASSISVAGPNRPQHFGDGTRLSIL.